A selection of T cell receptor beta chains follows, all from one sample in a study of T cells in Graves' hyperthyroidism and ophthalmopathy. MiXCR was run by TCRdb on the multiplex PCR reads, yielding one entry per CDR3 protein. The data show 250,000 to 350,000 distinct CDR3 sequences, about 15% seen once. Sequencing was performed on blood. The receptors shown here come from a man aged 25-45 years with Graves' hyperthyroidism. The CDR3 runs from the conserved cysteine through the conserved F or W. A D gene is named only where the DNA matches it firmly. Not every row has a clone size; where given, it reads once, few, many or a size class.

clone size	J gene	V gene	D gene	CDR3 protein	CDR3 DNA
many	TRBJ2-5	TRBV11-2	TRBD1	CASSPRVGTGFVGKETQYF	TGTGCCAGCAGCCCCCGTGTGGGGACAGGGTTTGTGGGTAAAGAGACCCAGTACTTC
many	TRBJ1-3	TRBV3-1	-	CASSQDDAASGNTIYF	TGTGCCAGCAGCCAAGATGATGCGGCCTCTGGAAACACCATATATTTT
many	TRBJ2-5	TRBV11-3	-	CASSLAGARETQYF	TGTGCCAGCAGCTTAGCGGGAGCACGAGAGACCCAGTACTTC
-	TRBJ2-2	TRBV28	-	CASSLESGAGTGELFF	TGTGCCAGCAGCCTGGAGTCGGGGGCTGGCACCGGGGAGCTGTTTTTT
many	TRBJ2-3	TRBV2	TRBD2	CASMGGLAGLEGDTQYF	TGTGCCAGCATGGGGGGACTAGCAGGTTTAGAAGGAGATACGCAGTATTTT
-	TRBJ2-4	TRBV20-1	-	CSARHDRTKNIQYF	TGCAGTGCGAGACACGACAGGACCAAAAACATTCAGTACTTC
many	TRBJ2-5	TRBV29-1	-	CSTRGLYQETQYF	TGCAGCACGAGGGGACTGTACCAAGAGACCCAGTACTTC
few	TRBJ2-2	TRBV12-3/TRBV12-4	-	CASSKGQTNTGELFF	TGTGCCAGCAGTAAAGGACAGACAAACACCGGGGAGCTGTTTTTT
many	TRBJ1-2	TRBV5-5	-	CASSPAFATLYGYTF	TGTGCCAGCAGCCCGGCGTTCGCGACACTCTATGGCTACACCTTC
-	TRBJ2-3	TRBV5-5	TRBD2	CASSLVSAGGGTQYF	TGTGCCAGCAGCTTGGTGTCAGCCGGGGGGGGTACGCAGTATTTT
-	TRBJ2-7	TRBV20-1	-	CSPTHGNEQYF	TGCAGTCCGACGCATGGGAACGAGCAGTACTTC
many	TRBJ2-3	TRBV2	-	CASSGGAVLSTDTQYF	TGTGCCAGCAGTGGAGGAGCGGTCCTGAGCACAGATACGCAGTATTTT
many	TRBJ2-7	TRBV6-1	TRBD2	CASIQTGGRAYEQYF	TGTGCCAGCATCCAAACGGGCGGGAGGGCCTACGAGCAGTACTTC
many	TRBJ1-1	TRBV12-3/TRBV12-4	-	CASTRQTYTEAFF	TGTGCCAGCACTCGACAGACCTACACTGAAGCTTTCTTT
-	TRBJ1-2	TRBV5-1	-	CASSFRTAQGYTF	TGCGCCAGCAGCTTTAGGACGGCCCAGGGCTACACCTTC
many	TRBJ1-2	TRBV3-1	-	CASSQETGDGYTF	TGTGCCAGCAGCCAAGAGACCGGGGACGGCTACACCTTC
-	TRBJ2-1	TRBV10-3	TRBD2	CATLVAGRASNEQFF	TGTGCCACCCTTGTAGCCGGGAGGGCCAGCAATGAGCAGTTCTTC
many	TRBJ2-5	TRBV30	TRBD1	CAWTEGTGASETQYF	TGTGCCTGGACCGAAGGGACAGGGGCCTCAGAGACCCAGTACTTC
-	TRBJ2-1	TRBV5-1	-	CASSSRDTGYEQFF	TGCGCCAGCAGCAGCCGGGACACTGGGTACGAGCAGTTCTTC
many	TRBJ1-2	TRBV18	-	CASSPFAGTQDGYTF	TGTGCCAGCTCACCATTCGCAGGGACCCAAGATGGCTACACCTTC
-	TRBJ2-7	TRBV6-5	-	CASSYSIGEQYF	TGTGCCAGCAGTTACTCGATTGGCGAGCAGTACTTC
-	TRBJ1-6	TRBV7-9	-	CASSSTSGRQNSPLHF	TGTGCCAGCAGCTCTACTTCCGGGCGCCAAAATTCACCCCTCCACTTT
many	TRBJ2-3	TRBV6-1	-	CANARGRASDTQYF	TGTGCCAACGCGAGGGGGAGGGCCTCAGATACGCAGTATTTT
few	TRBJ2-5	TRBV24-1	TRBD1	CATSEPGTAKETQYF	TGTGCCACCAGTGAACCCGGGACAGCCAAAGAGACCCAGTACTTC
many	TRBJ2-7	TRBV6-1	-	CASNREGDEQYF	TGTGCCAGCAACAGGGAGGGCGACGAGCAGTACTTC
once	TRBJ1-5	TRBV20-1	-	CSAPDSWGPYSNQPQHF	TGCAGTGCGCCGGACAGCTGGGGGCCGTATAGCAATCAGCCCCAGCATTTT
many	TRBJ2-3	TRBV12-3/TRBV12-4	TRBD2	CASYTPTSVVDTQYF	TGTGCCAGCTACACCCCTACTAGCGTTGTGGATACGCAGTATTTT
-	TRBJ2-7	TRBV25-1	TRBD1	CASSGMENPGQNYEQYF	TGTGCCAGCAGTGGAATGGAGAATCCGGGACAGAACTACGAGCAGTACTTC
many	TRBJ2-3	TRBV3-1	-	CASSQAGNRDTQYF	TGTGCCAGCAGCCAAGCTGGGAATCGTGATACGCAGTATTTT
few	TRBJ2-7	TRBV5-1	TRBD2	CASSLSGSMSGSDYEQYF	TGCGCCAGCAGCCTCAGCGGGAGTATGTCCGGTTCGGACTACGAGCAGTACTTC
many	TRBJ2-3	TRBV7-3	TRBD2	CASSLTGTRITDTQYF	TGTGCCAGCAGCTTAACCGGGACTAGGATTACAGATACGCAGTATTTT
many	TRBJ1-2	TRBV5-5	-	CASSLGVQVNYGYTF	TGTGCCAGCAGCTTGGGGGTTCAGGTGAACTATGGCTACACCTTC
-	TRBJ2-1	TRBV19	TRBD2	CASSTGGGLDSLTYNEQFF	TGTGCCAGTAGTACCGGGGGGGGGTTAGACAGTCTGACCTACAATGAGCAGTTCTTC
few	TRBJ1-1	TRBV24-1	-	CATSAGTEAFF	TGTGCCACCAGTGCTGGCACTGAAGCTTTCTTT
-	TRBJ2-7	TRBV4-1	-	CASSQGPDYEQYF	TGCGCCAGCAGCCAAGGGCCGGACTACGAGCAGTACTTC
-	TRBJ2-6	TRBV7-9	TRBD1	CASSLHLGQLSSGANVLTF	TGTGCCAGCAGCCTGCACCTGGGACAGCTGAGCTCTGGGGCCAACGTCCTGACTTTC
few	TRBJ2-1	TRBV6-5	-	CASSYSPDNEQFF	TGTGCCAGCAGTTACTCGCCCGACAATGAGCAGTTCTTC
many	TRBJ2-5	TRBV30	-	CAWSTVLGETQYF	TGTGCCTGGAGTACCGTCCTGGGGGAGACCCAGTACTTC
many	TRBJ2-3	TRBV2	-	CASIGWDSGDTQYF	TGTGCCAGCATCGGATGGGACTCGGGGGATACGCAGTATTTT